This TCR beta chain was profiled in a study of T cells in tuberculosis. Background on the study: In South Africa, adults with active tuberculosis were compared with IGRA-negative and latently infected IGRA-positive adolescents. Study-level points and caveats: The TCR-beta difference was not significant; alpha differences partly reflected length.

A note on this clone: Its antigen is as yet unknown.

From germline, CDR1 is LNHDA and CDR2 SQIVND (reference sequence). This CDR3 comprises 18 residues. After removal of 4 bases from V and 9 bases from J, the junction contained 15 bases not matched to a gene. TCRdb keeps only in-frame clones here, not all; method: immunoSEQ multiplex PCR. The sample carries about 36,000 clones, roughly 92% recorded once. The clonotype comes from a donor aged 10-30 years with latent tuberculosis or without tuberculosis infection. The specimen sequenced was PBMCs. The chain recombines TRBV19 with TRBJ1-6, with TRBD1 matching 10 bases. Here the CDR3 reads CASSSWDRGRPEGSPLHF. DNA of the CDR3: TGTGCCAGTAGTAGCTGGGACAGGGGCCGCCCCGAGGGTTCACCCCTCCACTTT.